The 8 T cell receptor beta chains given below trace back to one sample, sequenced in a study. TCRdb independently ran MiXCR on the 5' RACE reads; one entry per CDR3 protein. The repertoire holds some 57,000 distinct CDR3 sequences, with 17% as singletons. The sample taken for sequencing was naive CD4+ T cells sorted from blood. The subset here: naive CD4+ T cells, CD4+CD45RA+CD25-. Receptors originate from a female donor with breast cancer.

V is TRBV20-1 and J is TRBJ1-1, with unresolved D. The germline gives CDR1 DFQATT, CDR2 SNEGSKA (reference sequence). The CDR3 loop spans 14 amino acids. With 0 bases removed from V and 0 bases from J, the gap between germline ends came to 8 bases. The CDR3 region has the DNA TGCAGTGCTAGAGATCCCCGAATGAACACTGAAGCTTTCTTT. Translation gives CSARDPRMNTEAFF.

This clonotype was observed a handful of times. This could be a read error, since a much larger clone is one nucleotide away. The chain has TRBV12-3 or TRBV12-4 and TRBJ1-2; D is unresolved. The CDR3 contains 13 residues. The CDR3 reads CTSSRTSNYGYTF. The CDR3 nucleotides read TGTACCAGCAGCCGGACGTCGAACTATGGCTACACCTTC.

Remarks on this clonotype: A much bigger clone sits one base away, suggesting this may be a read error. This chain links TRBV20-1 with TRBJ2-3, with unresolved D. The CDR3 loop spans 11 amino acids. Germline loops: CDR1 DFQATT, CDR2 SNEGSKA (reference sequence). The CDR3 DNA is TGCAGGGCTAGAGGAGTAGATACGCAGTATTTT. This sequence encodes CRARGVDTQYF.

The chain joins TRBV6-2 or TRBV6-3 to TRBJ2-7, with D possibly being TRBD2 (6 bases). Germline CDR1 MNHEY, CDR2 SVGEGT. V was pared by 0 bases and J by 7 bases, with 10 bases between. CDR3 size: 13 residues. The CDR3 sequence is CASSYSSGREQYF. For the CDR3, the DNA is TGTGCCAGCAGTTACTCCTCTGGGAGGGAGCAGTACTTC.

This clonotype came up a few times. The genes are TRBV2 and TRBJ2-3, with D possibly TRBD1 on 5 matching bases. Per the germline V gene, CDR1 is SNHLY and CDR2 is FYNNEI. V dropped 3 bases and J dropped 2 bases, with 9 bases sitting between them. The CDR3 totals 14 residues. The CDR3 region is CASSEGHPTDTQYF. CDR3 nucleotide sequence: TGTGCCAGCAGTGAGGGGCACCCCACAGATACGCAGTATTTT. The variable domain in full, with the rest retrieved from reference TRBV2 and TRBJ2-3, is EPEVTQTPSHQVTQMGQEVILRCVPISNHLYFYWYRQILGQKVEFLVSFYNNEISEKSEIFDDQFSVERPDGSNFTLKIRSTKLEDSAMYFCASSEGHPTDTQYFGPGTRLTVL.

As to this clonotype: This may come from a read error, since a much larger clone is one base off. The final CDR3 position lacks the conserved phenylalanine or tryptophan, pointing to a likely read error. V and J are TRBV12-3 or TRBV12-4 and TRBJ1-2, with TRBD1 identical over 7 bases. This CDR3 contains 16 residues. V lost 2 bases, J lost 3 bases, and 9 bases stayed unmatched. The CDR3 DNA reads as TGTGCCAGCAGTTTACTGGGCGCCAGGGGGTACTATGGCTACACCCTC. This codes for CASSLLGARGYYGYTL.

This clonotype was seen many times. J is TRBJ1-1 and V is TRBV7-6; D uncertain. V dropped 1 base and J dropped 0 bases, with 9 bases sitting between them. CDR1 SGHVS and CDR2 FNYEAQ come from the germline V gene. This CDR3 has 15 amino acids. The CDR3 DNA reads as TGTGCCAGCAGCTTAGTCCAGGCCGTGAACACTGAAGCTTTCTTT. Protein sequence: CASSLVQAVNTEAFF.

This clonotype was seen a handful of times. The CDR3 reads CASSLVLGRSRELFF. CDR3 DNA: TGTGCCAGCAGCTTAGTGTTAGGGAGGTCCCGGGAGCTGTTTTTT. The chain has TRBV7-2 and TRBJ2-2, with D maybe TRBD2 (6 bases). The CDR3 is made up of 15 amino acids. The germline CDR1 and CDR2 sequences are SGHTA and FQGNSA. Deletions cut 1 base from V and 9 bases from J, with 15 bases between.